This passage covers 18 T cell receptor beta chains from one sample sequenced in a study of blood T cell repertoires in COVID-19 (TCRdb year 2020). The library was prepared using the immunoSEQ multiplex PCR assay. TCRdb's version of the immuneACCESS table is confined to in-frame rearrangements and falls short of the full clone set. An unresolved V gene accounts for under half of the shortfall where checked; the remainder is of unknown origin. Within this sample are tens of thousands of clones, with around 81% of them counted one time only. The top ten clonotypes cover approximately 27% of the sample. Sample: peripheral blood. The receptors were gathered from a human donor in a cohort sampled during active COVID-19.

The CDR3 spells CASSEEGGRDTQYF. In nucleotides, the CDR3 is TGTGCCAGCAGCGAAGAAGGGGGCCGTGATACGCAGTATTTT. The chain is built from TRBV9 and TRBJ2-3; TRBD1 agrees at 7 bases. The CDR3 consists of 14 residues. In germline, CDR1 is SGDLS, CDR2 YYNGEE. Losses at the gene ends were 3 bases for V and 6 bases for J; bases not matched to a gene: 7.

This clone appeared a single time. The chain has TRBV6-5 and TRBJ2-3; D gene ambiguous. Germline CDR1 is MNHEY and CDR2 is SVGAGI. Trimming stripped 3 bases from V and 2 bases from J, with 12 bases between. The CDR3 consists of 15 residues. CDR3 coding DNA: TGTGCCAGCAGTTATCTCCACAGCTTCACAGATACGCAGTATTTT. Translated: CASSYLHSFTDTQYF.

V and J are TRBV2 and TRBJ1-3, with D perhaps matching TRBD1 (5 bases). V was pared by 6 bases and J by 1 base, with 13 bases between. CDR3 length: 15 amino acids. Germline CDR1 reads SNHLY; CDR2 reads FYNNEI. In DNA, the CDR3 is TGTGCCAGCAGCCCCGACAGTGGTTCTGGAAACACCATATATTTT. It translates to CASSPDSGSGNTIYF.

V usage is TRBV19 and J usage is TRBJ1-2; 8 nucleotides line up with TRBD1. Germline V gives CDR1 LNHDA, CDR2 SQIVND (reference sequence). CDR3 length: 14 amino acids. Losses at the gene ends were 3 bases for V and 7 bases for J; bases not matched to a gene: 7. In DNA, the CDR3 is TGTGCCAGTAGTATTACCAGGGGGCTCGCTGGCTACACCTTC. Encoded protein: CASSITRGLAGYTF.

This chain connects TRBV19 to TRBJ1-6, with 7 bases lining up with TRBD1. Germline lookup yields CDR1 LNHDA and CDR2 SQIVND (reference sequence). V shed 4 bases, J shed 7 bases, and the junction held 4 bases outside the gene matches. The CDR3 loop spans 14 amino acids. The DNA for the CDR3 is TGTGCCAGTAGTACGACAGGGCTAAATTCACCCCTCCACTTT. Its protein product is CASSTTGLNSPLHF. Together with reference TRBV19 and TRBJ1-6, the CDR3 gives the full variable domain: DGGITQSPKYLFRKEGQNVTLSCEQNLNHDAMYWYRQDPGQGLRLIYYSQIVNDFQKGDIAEGYSVSREKKESFPLTVTSAQKNPTAFYLCASSTTGLNSPLHFGNGTRLTVT.

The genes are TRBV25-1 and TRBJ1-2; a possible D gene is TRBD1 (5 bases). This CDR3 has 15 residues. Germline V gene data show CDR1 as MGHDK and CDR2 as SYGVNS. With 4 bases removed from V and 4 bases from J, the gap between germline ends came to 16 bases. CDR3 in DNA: TGTGCCAGCAGTGCGGCCGGGGGTACCCTCTATGGCTACACCTTC. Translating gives CASSAAGGTLYGYTF.

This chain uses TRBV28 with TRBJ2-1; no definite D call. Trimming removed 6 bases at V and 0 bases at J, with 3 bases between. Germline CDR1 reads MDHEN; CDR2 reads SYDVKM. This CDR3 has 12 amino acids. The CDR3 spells CASRASYNEQFF. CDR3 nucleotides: TGTGCCAGCAGGGCCTCCTACAATGAGCAGTTCTTC. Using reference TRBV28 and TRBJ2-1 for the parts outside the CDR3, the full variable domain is DVKVTQSSRYLVKRTGEKVFLECVQDMDHENMFWYRQDPGLGLRLIYFSYDVKMKEKGDIPEGYSVSREKKERFSLILESASTNQTSMYLCASRASYNEQFFGPGTRLTVL.

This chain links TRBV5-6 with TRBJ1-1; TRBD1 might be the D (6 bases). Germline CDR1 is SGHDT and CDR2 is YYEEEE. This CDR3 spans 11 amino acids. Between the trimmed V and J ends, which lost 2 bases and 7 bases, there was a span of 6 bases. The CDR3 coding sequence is TGTGCCAGCAGCTTAGGGGGTGAAGCTTTCTTT. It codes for CASSLGGEAFF.

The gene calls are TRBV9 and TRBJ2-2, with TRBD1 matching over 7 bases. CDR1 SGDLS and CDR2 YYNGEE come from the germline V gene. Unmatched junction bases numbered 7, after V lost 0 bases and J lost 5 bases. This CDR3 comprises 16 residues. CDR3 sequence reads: CASSVEGGVGTGELFF. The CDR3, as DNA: TGTGCCAGCAGCGTAGAAGGGGGCGTAGGGACCGGGGAGCTGTTTTTT.

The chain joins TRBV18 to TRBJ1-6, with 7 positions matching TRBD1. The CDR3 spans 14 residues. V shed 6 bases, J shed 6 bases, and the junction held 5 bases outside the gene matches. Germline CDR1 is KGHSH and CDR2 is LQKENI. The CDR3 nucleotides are TGTGCCAGCTCCCCGGGACAGCGTAATTCACCCCTCCACTTT. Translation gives CASSPGQRNSPLHF. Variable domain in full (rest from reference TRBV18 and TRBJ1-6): NAGVMQNPRHLVRRRGQEARLRCSPMKGHSHVYWYRQLPEEGLKFMVYLQKENIIDESGMPKERFSAEFPKEGPSILRIQQVVRGDSAAYFCASSPGQRNSPLHFGNGTRLTVT.

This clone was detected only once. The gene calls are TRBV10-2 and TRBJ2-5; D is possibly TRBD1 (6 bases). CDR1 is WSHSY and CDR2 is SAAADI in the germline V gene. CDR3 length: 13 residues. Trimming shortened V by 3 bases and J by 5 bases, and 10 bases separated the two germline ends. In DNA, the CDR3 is TGCGCCAGCAGTGACAGGGGTCGCGAGACCCAGTACTTC. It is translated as CASSDRGRETQYF.

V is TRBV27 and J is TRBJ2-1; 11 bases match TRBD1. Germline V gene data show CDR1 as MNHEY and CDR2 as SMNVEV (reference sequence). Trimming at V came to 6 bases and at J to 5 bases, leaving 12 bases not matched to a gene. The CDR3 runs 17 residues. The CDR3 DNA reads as TGTGCCAGCAGCCGAAATCTTGGGACAGGGGGTAACAATGAGCAGTTCTTC. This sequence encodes CASSRNLGTGGNNEQFF.

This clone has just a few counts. The CDR3 DNA reads as TGTGCCAGCAGCCCTGAGGCGACCTACGAGCAGTACTTC. This encodes CASSPEATYEQYF. The genes are TRBV27 and TRBJ2-7; D uncertain. In germline, CDR1 is MNHEY, CDR2 SMNVEV (reference sequence). This CDR3 has 13 residues. V was pared by 6 bases and J by 2 bases, with 11 bases between.

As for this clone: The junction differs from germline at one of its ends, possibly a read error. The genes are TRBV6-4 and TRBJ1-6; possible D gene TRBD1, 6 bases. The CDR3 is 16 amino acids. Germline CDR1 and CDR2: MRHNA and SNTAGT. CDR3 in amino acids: CASSGTMSSFNSPLHF. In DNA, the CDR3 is TGTGCCAGCAGCGGGACAATGAGCTCCTTTAATTCACCCCTCCACTTT.

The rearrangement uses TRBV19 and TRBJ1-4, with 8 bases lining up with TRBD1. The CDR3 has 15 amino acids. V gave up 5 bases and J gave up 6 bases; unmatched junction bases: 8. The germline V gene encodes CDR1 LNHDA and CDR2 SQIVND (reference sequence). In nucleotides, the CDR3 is TGTGCCAGTAGTGCCGGGGGACAGGTTTATGAAAAACTGTTTTTT. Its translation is CASSAGGQVYEKLFF.

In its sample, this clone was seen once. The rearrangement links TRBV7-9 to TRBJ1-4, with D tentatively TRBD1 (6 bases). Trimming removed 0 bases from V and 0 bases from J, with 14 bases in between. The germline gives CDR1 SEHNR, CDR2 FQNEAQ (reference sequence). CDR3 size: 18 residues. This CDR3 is CASSLARGKGATNEKLFF. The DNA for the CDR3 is TGTGCCAGCAGCTTAGCCAGGGGAAAGGGGGCAACTAATGAAAAACTGTTTTTT.

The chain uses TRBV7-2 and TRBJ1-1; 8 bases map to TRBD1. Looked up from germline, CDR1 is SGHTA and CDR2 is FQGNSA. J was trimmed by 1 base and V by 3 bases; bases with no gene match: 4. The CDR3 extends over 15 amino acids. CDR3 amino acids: CASSFQGARNTEAFF. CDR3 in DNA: TGTGCCAGCAGCTTTCAGGGGGCGCGGAACACTGAAGCTTTCTTT. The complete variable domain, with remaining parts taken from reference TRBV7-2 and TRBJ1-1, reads GAGVSQSPSNKVTEKGKDVELRCDPISGHTALYWYRQSLGQGLEFLIYFQGNSAPDKSGLPSDRFSAERTGGSVSTLTIQRTQQEDSAVYLCASSFQGARNTEAFFGQGTRLTVV.

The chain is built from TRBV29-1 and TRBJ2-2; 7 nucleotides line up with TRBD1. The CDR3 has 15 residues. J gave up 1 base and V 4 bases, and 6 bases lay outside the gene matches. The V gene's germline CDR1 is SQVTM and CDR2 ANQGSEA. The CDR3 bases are TGCAGCGTTGGGGTCGGGACAGAGAACACCGGGGAGCTGTTTTTT. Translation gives CSVGVGTENTGELFF.